This T cell receptor (beta chain) was captured in a study of CD8 T cells in Susac syndrome. V was pared by 1 base and J by 7 bases, with 8 bases between. The germline gives CDR1 SEHNR, CDR2 FQNEAQ (reference sequence). The CDR3 runs to 13 residues. With random hexamers, reverse transcription was performed on roughly 0.5 to 1 ug of RNA. Each CDR3 protein is one row after TCRdb ran MiXCR on the immunoSEQ multiplex PCR reads. The sample records around 300,000 distinct CDR3 sequences, around 91% being singletons. This receptor was taken from a human donor with multiple sclerosis. The chain employs TRBV7-9 and TRBJ2-1, with unresolved D. The sample consisted of CD8+ T cells from PBMCs. The CDR3 loop reads CASSLVPSNEQFF. The CDR3 DNA sequence: TGTGCCAGCAGCTTAGTCCCCAGTAATGAGCAGTTCTTC.